This T cell receptor (beta chain) was recorded in a study of blood T cell repertoires in COVID-19. Study context: Whether acute or convalescent, the COVID-19 samples came from the United States, Italy and Spain. Sources were T cells, B-cell-depleted T cells, or PBMCs; the material itself was cDNA or gDNA.

With 2 bases clipped from V and 8 bases from J, the junction kept 7 bases outside the gene matches. CDR1 is MDHEN and CDR2 is SYDVKM in the germline V gene. The CDR3 loop spans 14 amino acids. Source study methods: Researchers report that nucleated cell counts were estimated from reference gene primer amplification. Data came from immunoSEQ multiplex PCR; TCRdb stores just in-frame clones and leaves some out. V and J calls and clone size are copied from that table; D and trimming were computed from the DNA. The repertoire holds about 400,000 clones, with roughly 91% as singletons. The sample consisted of peripheral blood. V usage is TRBV28 and J usage is TRBJ2-3; 7 bases map to TRBD2. The origin of this receptor is a woman younger than 45 with acute or convalescent COVID-19. CDR3 region: CASSLEGRAFTQYF. The CDR3 DNA sequence: TGTGCCAGCAGTTTAGAGGGGAGGGCATTTACGCAGTATTTT.